This T cell receptor beta chain was profiled in a study of cytomegalovirus exposure and HLA in healthy donors. Findings and limits, study-wide: Sequencing probably produced one cluster of sequence variants that were highly shared.

Comment on this clone: The antigen is not known.

In the PCR, 60 Vbeta and 13 Jbeta primers were used. In the original analysis: Among the unique TCR beta chains that a later analysis counted, about 85 million in all, approximately 12 million were shared. Some clones are missing from TCRdb's copy, which holds only in-frame ones; the method was immunoSEQ multiplex PCR. The D gene and trimming were derived from the DNA, and the V and J assignments and clone size from that table. There are some 120,000 clones in the sample; 75% to 80% occur only once, and approximately 6% lies in the top ten. The CDR3 is made up of 21 amino acids. The gene calls are TRBV12-2 and TRBJ1-4; TRBD1 is the table's D call and was not checked against the DNA. TRBV12-2 counts as a pseudogene. The clonotype originates from a middle-aged woman in good health and CMV-seronegative. Sequenced: PBMCs. CDR3 in amino acids: CASRLAYPGGRRMARNEKLFF. The DNA for the CDR3 is TGTGCAAGTCGCTTAGCATACCCAGGGGGCCGGCGCATGGCGCGTAATGAAAAACTGTTTTTT.